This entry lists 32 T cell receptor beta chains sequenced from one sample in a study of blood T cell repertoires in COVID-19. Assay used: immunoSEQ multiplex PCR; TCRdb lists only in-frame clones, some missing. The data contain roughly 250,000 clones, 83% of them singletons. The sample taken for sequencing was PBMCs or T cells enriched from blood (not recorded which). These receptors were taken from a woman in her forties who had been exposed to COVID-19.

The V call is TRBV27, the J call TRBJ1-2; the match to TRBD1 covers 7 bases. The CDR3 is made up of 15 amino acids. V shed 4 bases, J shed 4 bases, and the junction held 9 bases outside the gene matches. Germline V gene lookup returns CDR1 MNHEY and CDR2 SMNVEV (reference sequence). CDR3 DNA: TGTGCCAGCAGTTCGAGGGGGCTCGGGTCCTATGGCTACACCTTC. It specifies CASSSRGLGSYGYTF.

The CDR3: CATSDSQLAGGLDTQYF. CDR3 nucleotides: TGTGCCACCAGTGATTCTCAGCTAGCGGGGGGCTTAGATACGCAGTATTTT. The V call is TRBV24-1, the J call TRBJ2-3; the match to TRBD2 covers 11 bases. The CDR3 consists of 17 residues. Per the germline V gene, CDR1 is KGHDR and CDR2 is SFDVKD. V shed 2 bases, J shed 5 bases, and the junction held 8 bases outside the gene matches.

CDR3 sequence reads: CASSQSLGQGVGEQFF. The CDR3 nucleotides read TGCGCCAGCAGCCAAAGCTTAGGACAGGGGGTCGGGGAGCAGTTCTTC. The V gene is TRBV4-1, the J gene TRBJ2-1; TRBD1 agrees at 10 bases. The CDR3 is 16 residues long. V was clipped by 2 bases and J by 10 bases; unmatched bases: 11. The germline gives CDR1 MGHRA, CDR2 YSYEKL.

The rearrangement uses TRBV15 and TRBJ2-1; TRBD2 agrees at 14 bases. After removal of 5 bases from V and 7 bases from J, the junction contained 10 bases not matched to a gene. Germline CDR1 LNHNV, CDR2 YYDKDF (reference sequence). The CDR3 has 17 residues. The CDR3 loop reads CATSGNPTSGGGNEQFF. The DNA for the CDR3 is TGTGCCACCAGCGGGAACCCGACTAGCGGGGGGGGAAATGAGCAGTTCTTC.

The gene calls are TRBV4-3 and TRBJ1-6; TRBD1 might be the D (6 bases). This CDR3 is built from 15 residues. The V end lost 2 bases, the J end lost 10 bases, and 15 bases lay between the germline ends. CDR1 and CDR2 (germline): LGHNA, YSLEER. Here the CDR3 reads CASSQNRAGGSPLHF. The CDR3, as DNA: TGCGCCAGCAGCCAAAACAGGGCCGGCGGGTCACCCCTCCACTTT.

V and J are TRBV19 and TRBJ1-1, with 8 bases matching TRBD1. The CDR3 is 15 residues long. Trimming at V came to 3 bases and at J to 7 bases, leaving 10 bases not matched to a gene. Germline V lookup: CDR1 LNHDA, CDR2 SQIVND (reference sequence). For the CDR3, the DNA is TGTGCCAGTAGTATCCGGGGCACAGGGGGTCATGAAGCTTTCTTT. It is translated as CASSIRGTGGHEAFF.

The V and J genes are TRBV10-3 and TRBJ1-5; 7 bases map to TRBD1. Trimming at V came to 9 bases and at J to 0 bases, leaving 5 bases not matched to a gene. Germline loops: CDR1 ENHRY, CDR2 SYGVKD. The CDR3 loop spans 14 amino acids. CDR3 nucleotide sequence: TGTGCCATTCAACGACAGGGTAGCAATCAGCCCCAGCATTTT. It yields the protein CAIQRQGSNQPQHF.

CDR3: CASGLSRRSYNSPLHF. The DNA for the CDR3 is TGTGCTAGTGGTTTAAGTCGGCGGTCCTATAATTCACCCCTCCACTTT. The chain recombines TRBV12-5 with TRBJ1-6; D unclear. Trimming pared 3 bases from V and 1 base from J, leaving 10 bases between. CDR1 LGHNT and CDR2 FRNRAP come from the germline V gene. This CDR3 contains 16 residues.

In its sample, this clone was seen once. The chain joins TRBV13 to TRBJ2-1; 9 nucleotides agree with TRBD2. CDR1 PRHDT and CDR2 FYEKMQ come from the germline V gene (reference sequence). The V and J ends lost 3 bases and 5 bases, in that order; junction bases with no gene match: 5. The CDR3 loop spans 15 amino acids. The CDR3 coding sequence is TGTGCCAGCAGCTTGGGCCTAGCGGGGAACAATGAGCAGTTCTTC. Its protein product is CASSLGLAGNNEQFF.

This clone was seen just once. The CDR3 DNA sequence: TGTGCCAGCAGCTTAGAGGGCAGGGCGAATCAGCCCCAGCATTTT. Protein: CASSLEGRANQPQHF. This rearrangement joins TRBV11-3 to TRBJ1-5; possible D gene TRBD1, 5 bases. Germline assignment: CDR1 SGHNT and CDR2 YENEEA. V was cut by 0 bases and J by 4 bases, with 10 bases left in between. The CDR3 is 15 residues long.

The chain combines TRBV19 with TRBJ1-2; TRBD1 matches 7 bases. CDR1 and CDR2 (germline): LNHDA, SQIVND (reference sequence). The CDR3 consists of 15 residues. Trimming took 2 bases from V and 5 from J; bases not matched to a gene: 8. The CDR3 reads CASSITGTASYGYTF. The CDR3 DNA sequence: TGTGCCAGTAGTATAACCGGGACAGCTTCTTATGGCTACACCTTC. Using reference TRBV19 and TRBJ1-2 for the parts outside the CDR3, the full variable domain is DGGITQSPKYLFRKEGQNVTLSCEQNLNHDAMYWYRQDPGQGLRLIYYSQIVNDFQKGDIAEGYSVSREKKESFPLTVTSAQKNPTAFYLCASSITGTASYGYTFGSGTRLTVV.

CDR3 loop: CASRDRGLAYNEQFF. CDR3 nucleotides: TGTGCCAGCAGGGACAGGGGGTTAGCCTACAATGAGCAGTTCTTC. The V and J genes are TRBV6-5 and TRBJ2-1; 10 bases align to TRBD1. The V and J ends lost 6 bases and 2 bases, in that order; junction bases with no gene match: 4. This CDR3 has 15 amino acids. Germline V gene data show CDR1 as MNHEY and CDR2 as SVGAGI.

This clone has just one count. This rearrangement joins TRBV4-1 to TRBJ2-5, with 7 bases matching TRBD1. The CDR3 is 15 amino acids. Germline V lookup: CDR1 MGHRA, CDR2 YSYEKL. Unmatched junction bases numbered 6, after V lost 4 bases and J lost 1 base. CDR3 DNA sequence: TGCGCCAGCAGCCCACCCGGGACAGTCCAAGAGACCCAGTACTTC. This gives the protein CASSPPGTVQETQYF.

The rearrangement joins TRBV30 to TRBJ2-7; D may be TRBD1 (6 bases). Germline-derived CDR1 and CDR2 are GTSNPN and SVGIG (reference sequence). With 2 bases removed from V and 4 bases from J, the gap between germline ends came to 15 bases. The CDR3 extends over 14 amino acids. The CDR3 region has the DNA TGTGCCTGGAGTACCTCGGACAGACTTTACGAGCAGTACTTC. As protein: CAWSTSDRLYEQYF.

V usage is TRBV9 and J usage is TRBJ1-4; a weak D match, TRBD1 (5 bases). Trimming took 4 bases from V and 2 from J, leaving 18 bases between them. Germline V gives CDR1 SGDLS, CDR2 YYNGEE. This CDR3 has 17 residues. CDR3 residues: CASSPRVGKGTNEKLFF. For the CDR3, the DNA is TGTGCCAGCAGCCCTCGGGTGGGCAAGGGGACTAATGAAAAACTGTTTTTT.

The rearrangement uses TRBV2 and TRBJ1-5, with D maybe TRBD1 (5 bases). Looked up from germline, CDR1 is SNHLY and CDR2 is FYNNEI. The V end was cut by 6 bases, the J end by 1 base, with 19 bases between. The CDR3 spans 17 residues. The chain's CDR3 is CASRAGRGIGSNQPQHF. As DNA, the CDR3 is TGTGCCAGCAGGGCGGGACGGGGGATCGGGAGCAATCAGCCCCAGCATTTT.

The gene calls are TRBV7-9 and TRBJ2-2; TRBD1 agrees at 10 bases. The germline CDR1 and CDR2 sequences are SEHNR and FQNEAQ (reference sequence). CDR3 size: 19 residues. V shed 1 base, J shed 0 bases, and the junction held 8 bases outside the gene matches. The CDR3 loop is CASSLGAGQGETNTGELFF. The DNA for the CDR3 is TGTGCCAGCAGCTTAGGGGCCGGACAGGGGGAAACGAACACCGGGGAGCTGTTTTTT.

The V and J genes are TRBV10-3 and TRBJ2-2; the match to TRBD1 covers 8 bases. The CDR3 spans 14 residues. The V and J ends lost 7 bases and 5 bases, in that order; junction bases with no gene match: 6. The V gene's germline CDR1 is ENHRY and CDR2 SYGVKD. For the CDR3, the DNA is TGTGCCATCACTGGGACAGGAGGGACCGGGGAGCTGTTTTTT. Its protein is CAITGTGGTGELFF.

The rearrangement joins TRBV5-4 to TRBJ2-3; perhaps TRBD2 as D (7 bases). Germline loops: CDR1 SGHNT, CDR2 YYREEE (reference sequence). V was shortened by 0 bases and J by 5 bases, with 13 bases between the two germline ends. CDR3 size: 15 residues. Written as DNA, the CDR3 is TGTGCCAGCAGCTTGGATGTGGGGGGGCAAGATACGCAGTATTTT. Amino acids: CASSLDVGGQDTQYF.

CDR3 in DNA: TGTGCCAGCGGGCCGGGACAGGGGCCAACTAATGAAAAACTGTTTTTT. It codes for CASGPGQGPTNEKLFF. The V call is TRBV7-9, the J call TRBJ1-4; TRBD1 matches 10 bases. Germline CDR1 SEHNR, CDR2 FQNEAQ (reference sequence). This CDR3 is built from 16 residues. V shed 8 bases and J 0 bases; nucleotides not matched to a gene: 6. The full variable domain, in which reference TRBV7-9 and TRBJ1-4 provide the parts outside the CDR3, is DTGVSQNPRHKITKRGQNVTFRCDPISEHNRLYWYRQTLGQGPEFLTYFQNEAQLEKSRLLSDRFSAERPKGSFSTLEIQRTEQGDSAMYLCASGPGQGPTNEKLFFGSGTQLSVL.

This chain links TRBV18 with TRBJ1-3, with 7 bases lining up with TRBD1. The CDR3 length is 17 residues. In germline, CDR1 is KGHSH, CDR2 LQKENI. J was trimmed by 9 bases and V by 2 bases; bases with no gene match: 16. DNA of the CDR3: TGTGCCAGCTCACCAGGGGGACAGCGGGCTACTGGTGGCACCATATATTTT. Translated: CASSPGGQRATGGTIYF.

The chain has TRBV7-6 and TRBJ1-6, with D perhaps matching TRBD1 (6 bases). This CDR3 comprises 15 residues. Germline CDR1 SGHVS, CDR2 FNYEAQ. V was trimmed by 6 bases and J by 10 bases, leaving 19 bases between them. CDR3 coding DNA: TGTGCCAGCAGTTTAAGCCAGGGGCGAGGATCACCCCTCCACTTT. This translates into CASSLSQGRGSPLHF.

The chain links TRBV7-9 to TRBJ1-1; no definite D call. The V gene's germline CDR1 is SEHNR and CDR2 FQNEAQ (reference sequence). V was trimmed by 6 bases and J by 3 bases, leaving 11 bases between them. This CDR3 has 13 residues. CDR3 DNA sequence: TGTGCCAGCAGAAATACACCCGACACTGAAGCTTTCTTT. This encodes CASRNTPDTEAFF.

As DNA, the CDR3 is TGTGCCAGCAGCTATAAGTGGCTTAGCGGGCCCTACGAGCAGTACTTC. As protein: CASSYKWLSGPYEQYF. This rearrangement joins TRBV7-2 to TRBJ2-7; 7 nucleotides line up with TRBD2. The CDR3 totals 16 residues. J lost 2 bases, V lost 4 bases, and 11 bases had no gene match. CDR1 and CDR2 (germline): SGHTA, FQGNSA.

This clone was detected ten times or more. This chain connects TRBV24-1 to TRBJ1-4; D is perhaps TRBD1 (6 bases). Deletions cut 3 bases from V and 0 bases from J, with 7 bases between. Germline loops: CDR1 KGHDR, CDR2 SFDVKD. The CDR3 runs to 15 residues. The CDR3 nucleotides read TGTGCCACCAGTGATGGGGGCCCAACTAATGAAAAACTGTTTTTT. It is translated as CATSDGGPTNEKLFF.

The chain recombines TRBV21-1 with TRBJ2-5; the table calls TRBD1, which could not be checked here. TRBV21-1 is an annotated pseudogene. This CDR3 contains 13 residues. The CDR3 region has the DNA TGTGCCAGCAGCAGGGCGTCTAAAGAGACCCAGTACTTC. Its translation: CASSRASKETQYF.

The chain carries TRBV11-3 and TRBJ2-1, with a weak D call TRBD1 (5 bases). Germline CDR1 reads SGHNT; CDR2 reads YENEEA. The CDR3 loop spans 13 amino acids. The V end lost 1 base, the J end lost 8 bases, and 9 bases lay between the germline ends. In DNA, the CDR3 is TGTGCCAGCAGCTTAGTCCAAGGGGATGAGCAGTTCTTC. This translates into CASSLVQGDEQFF.

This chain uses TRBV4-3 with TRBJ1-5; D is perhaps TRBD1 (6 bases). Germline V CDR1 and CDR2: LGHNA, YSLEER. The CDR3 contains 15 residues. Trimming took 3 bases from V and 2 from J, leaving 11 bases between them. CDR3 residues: CASSQGARGNQPQHF. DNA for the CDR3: TGCGCCAGCAGCCAGGGGGCGCGGGGCAATCAGCCCCAGCATTTT.

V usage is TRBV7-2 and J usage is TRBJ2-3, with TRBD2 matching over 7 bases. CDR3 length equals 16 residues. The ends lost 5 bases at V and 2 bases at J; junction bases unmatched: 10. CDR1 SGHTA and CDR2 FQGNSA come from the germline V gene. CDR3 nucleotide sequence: TGTGCCAGCAGCCCTTGGGGGGGACTCCTCACAGATACGCAGTATTTT. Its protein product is CASSPWGGLLTDTQYF.

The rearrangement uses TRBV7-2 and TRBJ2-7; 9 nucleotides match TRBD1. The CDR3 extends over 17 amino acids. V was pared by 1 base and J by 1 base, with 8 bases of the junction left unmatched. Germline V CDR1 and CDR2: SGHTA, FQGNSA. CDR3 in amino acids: CASSLGTGAPLSYEQYF. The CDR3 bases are TGTGCCAGCAGCTTAGGGACAGGGGCGCCTTTATCCTACGAGCAGTACTTC. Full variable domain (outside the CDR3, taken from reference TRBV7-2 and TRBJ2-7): GAGVSQSPSNKVTEKGKDVELRCDPISGHTALYWYRQSLGQGLEFLIYFQGNSAPDKSGLPSDRFSAERTGGSVSTLTIQRTQQEDSAVYLCASSLGTGAPLSYEQYFGPGTRLTVT.

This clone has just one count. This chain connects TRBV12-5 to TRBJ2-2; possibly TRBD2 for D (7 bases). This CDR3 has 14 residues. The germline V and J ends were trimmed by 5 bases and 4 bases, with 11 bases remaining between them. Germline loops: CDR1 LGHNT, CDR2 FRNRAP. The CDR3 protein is CASGEGGPTGELFF. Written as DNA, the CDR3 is TGTGCTAGTGGTGAGGGGGGGCCCACCGGGGAGCTGTTTTTT.

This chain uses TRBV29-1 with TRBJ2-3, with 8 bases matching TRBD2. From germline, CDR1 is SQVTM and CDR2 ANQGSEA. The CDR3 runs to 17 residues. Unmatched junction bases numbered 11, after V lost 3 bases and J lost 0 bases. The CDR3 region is CSVDAAAGGTSTDTQYF. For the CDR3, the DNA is TGCAGCGTTGACGCCGCTGCGGGGGGAACTAGCACAGATACGCAGTATTTT.